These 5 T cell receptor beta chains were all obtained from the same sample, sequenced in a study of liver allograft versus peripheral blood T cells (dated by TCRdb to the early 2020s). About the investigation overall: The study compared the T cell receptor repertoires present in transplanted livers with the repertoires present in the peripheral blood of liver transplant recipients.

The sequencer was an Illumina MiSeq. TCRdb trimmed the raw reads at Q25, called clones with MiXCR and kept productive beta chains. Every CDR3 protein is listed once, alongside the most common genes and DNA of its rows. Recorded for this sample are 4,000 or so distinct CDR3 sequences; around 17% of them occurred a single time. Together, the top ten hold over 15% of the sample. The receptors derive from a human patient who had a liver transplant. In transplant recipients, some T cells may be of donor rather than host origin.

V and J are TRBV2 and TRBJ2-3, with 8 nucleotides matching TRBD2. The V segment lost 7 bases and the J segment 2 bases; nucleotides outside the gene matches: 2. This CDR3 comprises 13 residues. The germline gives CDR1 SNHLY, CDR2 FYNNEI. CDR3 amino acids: CASTGRDTDTQYF. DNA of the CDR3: TGTGCCAGCACCGGGAGGGACACAGATACGCAGTATTTT.

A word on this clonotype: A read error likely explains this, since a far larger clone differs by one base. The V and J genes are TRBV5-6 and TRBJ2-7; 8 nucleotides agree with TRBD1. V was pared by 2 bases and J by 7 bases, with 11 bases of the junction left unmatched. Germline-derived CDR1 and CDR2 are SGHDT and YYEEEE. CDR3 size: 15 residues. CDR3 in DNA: TGTGCCAGCAGCTTACCGGGACAGGCACACAATGAGCAGTACTTC. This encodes CASSLPGQAHNEQYF.

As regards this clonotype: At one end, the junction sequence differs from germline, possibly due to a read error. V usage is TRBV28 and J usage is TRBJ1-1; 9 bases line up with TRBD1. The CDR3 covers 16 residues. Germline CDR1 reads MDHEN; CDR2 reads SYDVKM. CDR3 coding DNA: TGTGTCAGCAGCTTGGCGGGACAGGGCCTGAACACTGAAGCTTTCTTT. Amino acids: CVSSLAGQGLNTEAFF.

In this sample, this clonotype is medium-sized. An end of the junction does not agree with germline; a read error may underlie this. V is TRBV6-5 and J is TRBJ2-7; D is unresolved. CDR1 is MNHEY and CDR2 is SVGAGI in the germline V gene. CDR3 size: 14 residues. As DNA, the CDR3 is TGTGCCAGCAGTAACTCGGCGGCACCTTACGAGCAGTACTTC. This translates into CASSNSAAPYEQYF.

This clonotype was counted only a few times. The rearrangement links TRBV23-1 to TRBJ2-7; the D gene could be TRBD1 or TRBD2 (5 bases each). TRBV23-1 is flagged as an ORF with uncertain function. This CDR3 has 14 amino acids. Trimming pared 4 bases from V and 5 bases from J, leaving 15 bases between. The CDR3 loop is CASSRGMWPHEQYF. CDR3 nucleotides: TGCGCCAGCAGTCGGGGGATGTGGCCCCACGAGCAGTACTTC.